This TCR beta chain was sequenced in a study of beta chain features in type 1 diabetes. Study results and caveats: Type 1 diabetes patients had TCRB CDR3s that were shorter (moderately but significantly so) in all four CD4+ subsets. There were fewer insertions and more deletions at the VDJ junctions of type 1 diabetes patients.

Comment on this clone: What it binds is unknown.

This CDR3 is 13 amino acids long. Sequenced material consisted of expressed TCRB transcripts (all of the isolated RNA was reverse transcribed). This table comes from immunoSEQ multiplex PCR, and its TCRdb copy is limited to in-frame clones, with some not included. The sample yields hundreds of thousands of clones, around 15% seen once. By way of CD45RO/CCR7/CD25/CD127/CD95/CD27, the CD4+ regulatory, stem cell-like memory, central memory and naive cells were sorted. V gene TRBV1 combines with J gene TRBJ2-5; the table's D call TRBD2 went unverified against the DNA. TRBV1 has pseudogene status. This receptor was obtained from a man between 18 and 35 years old with type 1 diabetes. Sequencing was carried out using naive CD4+ T cells from blood. CDR3 in amino acids: CTSSHRIGETQYF. The CDR3 nucleotides read TGCACCAGCAGCCATCGTATCGGGGAGACCCAGTACTTC.